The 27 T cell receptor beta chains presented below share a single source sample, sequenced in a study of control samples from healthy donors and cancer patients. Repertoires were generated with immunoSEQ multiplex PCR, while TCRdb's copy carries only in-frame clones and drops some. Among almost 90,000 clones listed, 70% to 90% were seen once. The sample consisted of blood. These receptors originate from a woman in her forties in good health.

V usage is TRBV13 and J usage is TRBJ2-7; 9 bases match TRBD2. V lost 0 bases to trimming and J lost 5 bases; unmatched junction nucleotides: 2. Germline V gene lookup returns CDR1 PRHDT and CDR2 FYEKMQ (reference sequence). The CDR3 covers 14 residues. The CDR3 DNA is TGTGCCAGCAGCTTAGGGGGACTAGCCCACGAGCAGTACTTC. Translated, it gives CASSLGGLAHEQYF.

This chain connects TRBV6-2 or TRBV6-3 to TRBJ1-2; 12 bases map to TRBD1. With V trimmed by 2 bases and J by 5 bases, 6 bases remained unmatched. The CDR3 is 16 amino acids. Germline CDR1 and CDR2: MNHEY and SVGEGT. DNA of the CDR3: TGTGCCAGCAGTTACCGGGACAGGGGGCCACGATATGGCTACACCTTC. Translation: CASSYRDRGPRYGYTF.

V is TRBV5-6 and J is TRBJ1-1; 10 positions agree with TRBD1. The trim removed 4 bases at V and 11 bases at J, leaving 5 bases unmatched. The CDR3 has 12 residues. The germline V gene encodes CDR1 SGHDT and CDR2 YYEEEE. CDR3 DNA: TGTGCCAGCAGCCGTGACAGGGGGCGCGCTTTCTTT. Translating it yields CASSRDRGRAFF. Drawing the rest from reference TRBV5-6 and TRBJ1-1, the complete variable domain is DAGVTQSPTHLIKTRGQQVTLRCSPKSGHDTVSWYQQALGQGPQFIFQYYEEEERQRGNFPDRFSGHQFPNYSSELNVNALLLGDSALYLCASSRDRGRAFFGQGTRLTVV.

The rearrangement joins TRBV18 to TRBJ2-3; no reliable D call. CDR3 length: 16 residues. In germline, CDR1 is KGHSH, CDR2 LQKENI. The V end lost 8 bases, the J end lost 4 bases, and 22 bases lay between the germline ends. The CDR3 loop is CASLEAEGPVSDTQYF. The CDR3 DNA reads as TGTGCCAGCCTTGAGGCAGAAGGCCCCGTCTCAGATACGCAGTATTTT.

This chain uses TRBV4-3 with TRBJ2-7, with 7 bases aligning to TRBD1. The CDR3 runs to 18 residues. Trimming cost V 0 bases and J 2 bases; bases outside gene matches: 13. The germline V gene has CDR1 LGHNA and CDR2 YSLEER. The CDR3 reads CASSQDRLGVGQAYEQYF. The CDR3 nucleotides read TGCGCCAGCAGCCAAGATCGTCTGGGTGTTGGACAGGCCTACGAGCAGTACTTC.

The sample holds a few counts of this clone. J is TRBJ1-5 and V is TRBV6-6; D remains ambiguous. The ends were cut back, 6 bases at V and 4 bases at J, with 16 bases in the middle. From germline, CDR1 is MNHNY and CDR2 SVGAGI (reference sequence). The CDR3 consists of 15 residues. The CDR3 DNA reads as TGTGCCAGCAGCCCGCCGCCAGCTCAAAATCAGCCCCAGCATTTT. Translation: CASSPPPAQNQPQHF.

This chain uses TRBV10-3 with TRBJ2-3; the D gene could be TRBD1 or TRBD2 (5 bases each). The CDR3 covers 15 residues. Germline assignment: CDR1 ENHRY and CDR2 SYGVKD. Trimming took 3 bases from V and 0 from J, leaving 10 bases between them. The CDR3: CAISDRGASTDTQYF. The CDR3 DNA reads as TGTGCCATCAGTGATCGGGGCGCTAGCACAGATACGCAGTATTTT.

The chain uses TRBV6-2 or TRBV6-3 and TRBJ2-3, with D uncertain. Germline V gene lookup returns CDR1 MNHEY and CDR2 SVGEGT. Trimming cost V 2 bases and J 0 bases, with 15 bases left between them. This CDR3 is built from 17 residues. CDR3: CASSYQASAASTDTQYF. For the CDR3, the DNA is TGTGCCAGCAGTTACCAGGCCAGCGCAGCTAGCACAGATACGCAGTATTTT.

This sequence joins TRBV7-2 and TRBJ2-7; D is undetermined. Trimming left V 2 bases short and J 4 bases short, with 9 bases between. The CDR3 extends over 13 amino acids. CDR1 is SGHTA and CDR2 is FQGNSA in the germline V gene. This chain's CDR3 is CASSLQRSYEQYF. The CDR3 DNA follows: TGTGCCAGCAGCTTACAGCGTTCTTACGAGCAGTACTTC.

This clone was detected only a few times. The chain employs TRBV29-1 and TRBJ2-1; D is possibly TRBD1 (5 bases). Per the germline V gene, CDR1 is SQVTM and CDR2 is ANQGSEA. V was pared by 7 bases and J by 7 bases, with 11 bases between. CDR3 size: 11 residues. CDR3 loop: CSASGINEQFF. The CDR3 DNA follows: TGCAGCGCTTCAGGGATAAATGAGCAGTTCTTC.

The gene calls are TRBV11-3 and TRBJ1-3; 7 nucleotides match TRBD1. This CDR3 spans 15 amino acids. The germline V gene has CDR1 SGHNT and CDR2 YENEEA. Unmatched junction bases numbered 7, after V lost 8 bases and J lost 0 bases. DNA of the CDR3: TGTGCCAGCGCCGAGACAGGGCACTCTGGAAACACCATATATTTT. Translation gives CASAETGHSGNTIYF.

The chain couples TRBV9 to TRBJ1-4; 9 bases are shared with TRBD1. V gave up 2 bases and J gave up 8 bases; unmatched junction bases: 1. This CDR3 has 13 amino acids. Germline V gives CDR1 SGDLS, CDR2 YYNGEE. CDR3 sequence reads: CASSVDRGEKLFF. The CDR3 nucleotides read TGTGCCAGCAGCGTGGACAGGGGCGAAAAACTGTTTTTT.

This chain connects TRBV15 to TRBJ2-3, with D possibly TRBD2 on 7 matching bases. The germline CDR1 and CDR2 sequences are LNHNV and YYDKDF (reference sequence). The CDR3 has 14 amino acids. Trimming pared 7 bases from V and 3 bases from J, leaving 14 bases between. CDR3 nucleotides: TGTGCCACCATGAGGGGAGGGGGTACAGATACGCAGTATTTT. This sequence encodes CATMRGGGTDTQYF.

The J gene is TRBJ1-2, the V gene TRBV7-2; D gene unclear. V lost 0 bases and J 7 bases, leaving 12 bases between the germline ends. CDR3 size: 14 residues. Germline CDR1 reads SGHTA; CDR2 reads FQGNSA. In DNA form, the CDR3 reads TGTGCCAGCAGCTTAGCCGGGAGTATAGGTGGCTACACCTTC. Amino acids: CASSLAGSIGGYTF.

Written as DNA, the CDR3 is TGTGCCAGCAGGCCCGGGGCTAGCGGAACCTACGAGCAGTACTTC. This sequence encodes CASRPGASGTYEQYF. The gene calls are TRBV6-5 and TRBJ2-7, with 7 bases aligning to TRBD2. Germline CDR1 reads MNHEY; CDR2 reads SVGAGI. The trim removed 6 bases at V and 2 bases at J, leaving 10 bases unmatched. The CDR3 sequence is 15 residues long.

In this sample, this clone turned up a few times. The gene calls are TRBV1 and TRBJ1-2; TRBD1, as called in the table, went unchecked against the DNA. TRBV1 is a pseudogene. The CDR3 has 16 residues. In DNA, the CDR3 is TGCACCAGCAGCCTGACAGGGGTATTAGTAGTGAGTGGCTACACCTTC. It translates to CTSSLTGVLVVSGYTF.

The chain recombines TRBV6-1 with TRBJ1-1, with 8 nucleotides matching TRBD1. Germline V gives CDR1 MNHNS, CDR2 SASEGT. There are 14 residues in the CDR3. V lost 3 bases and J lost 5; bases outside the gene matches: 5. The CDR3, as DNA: TGTGCCAGCAGTGAGGACAGGGTGGGGACTGAAGCTTTCTTT. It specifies CASSEDRVGTEAFF.

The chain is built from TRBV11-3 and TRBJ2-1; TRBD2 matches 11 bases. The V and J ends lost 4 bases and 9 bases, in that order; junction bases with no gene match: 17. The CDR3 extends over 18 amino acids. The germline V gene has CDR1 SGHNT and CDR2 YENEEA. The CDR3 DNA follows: TGTGCCAGCAGCTCCACGAGACTAGCGGGGAAAAATGCAATTGAGCAGTTCTTC. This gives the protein CASSSTRLAGKNAIEQFF. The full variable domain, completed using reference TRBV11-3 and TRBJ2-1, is EAGVVQSPRYKIIEKKQPVAFWCNPISGHNTLYWYLQNLGQGPELLIRYENEEAVDDSQLPKDRFSAERLKGVDSTLKIQPAELGDSAVYLCASSSTRLAGKNAIEQFFGPGTRLTVL.

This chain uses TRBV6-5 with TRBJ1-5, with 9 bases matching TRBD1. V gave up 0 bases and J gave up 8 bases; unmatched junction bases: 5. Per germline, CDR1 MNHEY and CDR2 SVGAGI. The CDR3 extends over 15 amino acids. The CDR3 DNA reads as TGTGCCAGCAGTTACTCACAGGGGGCCTTGGAGCCCCAGCATTTT. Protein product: CASSYSQGALEPQHF.

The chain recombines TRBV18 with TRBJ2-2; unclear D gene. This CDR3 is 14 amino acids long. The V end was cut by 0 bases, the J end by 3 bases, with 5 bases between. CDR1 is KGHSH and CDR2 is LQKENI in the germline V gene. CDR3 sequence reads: CASSPPGDTGELFF. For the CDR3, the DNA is TGTGCCAGCTCACCACCTGGGGACACCGGGGAGCTGTTTTTT.

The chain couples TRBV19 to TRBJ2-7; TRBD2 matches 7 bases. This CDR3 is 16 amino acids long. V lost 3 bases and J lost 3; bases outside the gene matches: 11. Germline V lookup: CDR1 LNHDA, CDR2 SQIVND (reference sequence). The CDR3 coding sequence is TGTGCCAGTAGTATTAGCCCCGGGAGGTACGGCTACGAGCAGTACTTC. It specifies CASSISPGRYGYEQYF.

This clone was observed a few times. CDR3 bases: TGCGCCAGCAGCTTGACAGGGGCGGGTAACACTGAAGCTTTCTTT. Protein product: CASSLTGAGNTEAFF. The chain carries TRBV5-1 and TRBJ1-1; 7 positions match TRBD1. CDR1 is SGHRS and CDR2 is YFSETQ in the germline V gene. The V and J ends lost 1 base and 2 bases, in that order; junction bases with no gene match: 5. The length of the CDR3 is 15 residues.

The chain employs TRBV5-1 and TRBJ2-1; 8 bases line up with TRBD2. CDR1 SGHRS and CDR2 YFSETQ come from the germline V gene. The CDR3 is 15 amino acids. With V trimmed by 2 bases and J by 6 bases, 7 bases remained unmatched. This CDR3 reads CASSFSGLVGNEQFF. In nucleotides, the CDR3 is TGCGCCAGCAGCTTCTCGGGACTAGTAGGCAATGAGCAGTTCTTC.

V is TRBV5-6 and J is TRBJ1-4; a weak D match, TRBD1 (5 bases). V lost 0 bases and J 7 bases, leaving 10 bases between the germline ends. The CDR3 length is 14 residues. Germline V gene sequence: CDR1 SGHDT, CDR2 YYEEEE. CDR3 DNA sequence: TGTGCCAGCAGCTTGGGGGAGGGGATTGAAAAACTGTTTTTT. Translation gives CASSLGEGIEKLFF. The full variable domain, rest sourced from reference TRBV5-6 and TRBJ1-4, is DAGVTQSPTHLIKTRGQQVTLRCSPKSGHDTVSWYQQALGQGPQFIFQYYEEEERQRGNFPDRFSGHQFPNYSSELNVNALLLGDSALYLCASSLGEGIEKLFFGSGTQLSVL.

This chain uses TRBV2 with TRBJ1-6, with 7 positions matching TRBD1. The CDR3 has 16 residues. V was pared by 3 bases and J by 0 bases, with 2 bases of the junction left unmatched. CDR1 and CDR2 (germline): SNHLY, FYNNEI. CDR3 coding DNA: TGTGCCAGCAGTGAGTACAGGGGCTCCTATAATTCACCCCTCCACTTT. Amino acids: CASSEYRGSYNSPLHF.

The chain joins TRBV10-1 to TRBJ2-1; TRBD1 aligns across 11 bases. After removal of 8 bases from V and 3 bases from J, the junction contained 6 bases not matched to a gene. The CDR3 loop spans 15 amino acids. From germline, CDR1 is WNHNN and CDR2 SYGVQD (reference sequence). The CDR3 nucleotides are TGCGCCAGCCAGGCGGGGACAGGGGGCTACAATGAGCAGTTCTTC. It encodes CASQAGTGGYNEQFF.

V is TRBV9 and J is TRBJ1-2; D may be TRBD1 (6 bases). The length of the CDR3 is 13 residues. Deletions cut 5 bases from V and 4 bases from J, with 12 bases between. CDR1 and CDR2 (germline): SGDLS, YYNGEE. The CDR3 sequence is CASRGSRGYGYTF. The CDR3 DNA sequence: TGTGCCAGCAGGGGGTCCAGGGGCTATGGCTACACCTTC.